This TCR beta chain appears in the sequencing data of a study of blood T cell repertoires in COVID-19. Study-level information: COVID-19 samples, acute and convalescent, were from the United States, Italy and Spain.

Measured with immunoSEQ multiplex PCR; TCRdb has only the in-frame clones, and not every one. The data hold 140,000 to 150,000 clones, with less than 90% observed a single time. Patients at the Seattle site were enrolled during active infection and followed longitudinally. The CDR3 length is 13 residues. The trim removed 10 bases at V and 5 bases at J, leaving 9 bases unmatched. CDR1 is MNHEY and CDR2 is SVGAGI in the germline V gene. Sequencing used peripheral blood. J is TRBJ2-5 and V is TRBV6-5; the match to TRBD1 covers 8 bases. This receptor was obtained from a human donor with COVID-19, enrolled during active disease. The donor label of this sample is uncertain. The CDR3 sequence is CATSQGALETQYF. CDR3 nucleotide sequence: TGTGCCACCTCTCAGGGGGCGCTGGAGACCCAGTACTTC.